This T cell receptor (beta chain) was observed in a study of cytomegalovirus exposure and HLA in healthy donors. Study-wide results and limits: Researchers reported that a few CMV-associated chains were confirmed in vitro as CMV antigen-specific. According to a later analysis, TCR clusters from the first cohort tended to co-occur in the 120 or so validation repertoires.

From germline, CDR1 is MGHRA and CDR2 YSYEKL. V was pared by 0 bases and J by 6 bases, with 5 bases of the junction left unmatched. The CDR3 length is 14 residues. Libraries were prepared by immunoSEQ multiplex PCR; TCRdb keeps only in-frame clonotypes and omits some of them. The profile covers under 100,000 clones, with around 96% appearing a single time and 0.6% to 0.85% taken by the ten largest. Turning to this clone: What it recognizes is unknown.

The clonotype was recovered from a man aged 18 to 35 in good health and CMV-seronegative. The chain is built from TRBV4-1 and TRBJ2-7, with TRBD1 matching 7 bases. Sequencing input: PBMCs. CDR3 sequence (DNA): TGCGCCAGCAGCCAAGAACAGGGGCGTTTCGAGCAGTACGTC. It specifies CASSQEQGRFEQYV.